The sequence of this T cell receptor (beta chain) was determined in a study of cytomegalovirus exposure and HLA in healthy donors. General study results and limits: With high specificity and sensitivity, the classifier reportedly diagnosed cytomegalovirus status. Some TCR beta chains (around 180 of them) were listed as cytomegalovirus-associated. Whilst most TCR sequences proved rare, a subset of public TCRs occurred across many donors. Clusters of TCRs from the first cohort tended to co-occur in the 130 or so validation repertoires (as a later analysis found).

As for this clone: As yet, its antigen is unknown.

The CDR3 covers 12 residues. Germline V CDR1 and CDR2: SEHNR, FQNEAQ (reference sequence). The V gene lost 1 base and the J gene lost 11 bases, with 12 bases spanning the gap. Some clones are missing from TCRdb's copy, which holds only in-frame ones; the method was immunoSEQ multiplex PCR. The top ten clones hold less than 0.4% of a sample with over 200,000 clones, roughly 89% of them seen once. Sequencing was performed on PBMCs. The TCR originated in a woman in her late teens or twenties in good health and CMV-seronegative. V and J are TRBV7-9 and TRBJ2-7; the D gene is possibly TRBD1 (6 bases). The CDR3 reads CASSLGWDMKYV. CDR3 coding DNA: TGTGCCAGCAGCTTAGGTTGGGACATGAAGTACGTC.